A selection of T cell receptor beta chains follows, all from one sample in a study of shared clonotypes between healthy human individuals. Measured with immunoSEQ multiplex PCR; TCRdb has only the in-frame clones, and not every one. The repertoire has around 530,000 clones, around three quarters of them found once; the top ten carry around 12%. Specimen: PBMCs. These receptors were taken from a woman in her thirties or forties in good health. Some clones in this sample may be carry-over from other donors' samples. The CDR3 runs from the conserved cysteine through the conserved F or W. Fields, in order: CDR3 length, J gene, V gene, D gene, clone size, CDR3 protein, CDR3 DNA. D genes are given only for firm matches. Size is stated for part of the rows, as once, few or many counts, or as a class when the clone is expanded.

length: 16
J: TRBJ2-2
V: TRBV25-1
D: NA
size: NA
CDR3: CASSDPEGSNTGELFF
DNA: TGTGCCAGCAGTGATCCGGAGGGGAGCAACACCGGGGAGCTGTTTTTT

length: 15
J: TRBJ2-1
V: TRBV28
D: TRBD2
size: once
CDR3: CASSLSGRVYNEQFF
DNA: TGTGCCAGCAGTTTGAGCGGGAGGGTTTACAATGAGCAGTTCTTC

length: 16
J: TRBJ2-1
V: TRBV7-9
D: NA
size: NA
CDR3: CASSPHTGIFYNEQFF
DNA: TGTGCCAGCAGCCCCCACACAGGGATCTTCTACAATGAGCAGTTCTTC

length: 15
J: TRBJ2-7
V: TRBV11-2
D: TRBD2
size: NA
CDR3: CASSGGLAETYEQYF
DNA: TGTGCCAGCAGCGGGGGACTAGCGGAAACCTACGAGCAGTACTTC

length: 14
J: TRBJ2-3
V: TRBV7-9
D: NA
size: NA
CDR3: CASSLVSGGDTQYF
DNA: TGTGCCAGCAGCTTAGTCTCCGGGGGCGATACGCAGTATTTT

length: 12
J: TRBJ2-7
V: TRBV28
D: NA
size: NA
CDR3: CASSTTSYEQYF
DNA: TGTGCCAGCAGCACTACCAGCTACGAGCAGTACTTC

length: 15
J: TRBJ1-4
V: TRBV19
D: NA
size: few
CDR3: CASSLGTATNEKLFF
DNA: TGTGCCAGTAGTCTAGGGACGGCGACGAATGAAAAACTGTTTTTT

length: 13
J: TRBJ2-1
V: TRBV19
D: NA
size: NA
CDR3: CASSIAGINEQFF
DNA: TGTGCCAGTAGTATAGCCGGGATCAATGAGCAGTTCTTC

length: 13
J: TRBJ1-5
V: TRBV29-1
D: TRBD1
size: NA
CDR3: CSVPGQGGQPQHF
DNA: TGCAGCGTTCCCGGACAGGGGGGGCAGCCCCAGCATTTT

length: 15
J: TRBJ1-2
V: TRBV5-1
D: NA
size: NA
CDR3: CASSLQSSYRDGYTF
DNA: TGCGCCAGCAGCTTGCAATCATCGTATCGAGACGGCTACACCTTC

length: 13
J: TRBJ2-2
V: TRBV5-1
D: TRBD2
size: few
CDR3: CATRSGSTGELFF
DNA: TGCGCCACCAGGAGCGGGAGCACCGGGGAGCTGTTTTTT

length: 15
J: TRBJ1-2
V: TRBV15
D: TRBD1
size: few
CDR3: CATSRDIGQGYGYTF
DNA: TGTGCCACCAGCAGAGATATAGGACAGGGCTATGGCTACACCTTC

length: 16
J: TRBJ2-3
V: TRBV5-1
D: TRBD1
size: NA
CDR3: CASSSGQGAGTDTQYF
DNA: TGCGCCAGCAGCTCGGGACAGGGGGCGGGCACAGATACGCAGTATTTT

length: 14
J: TRBJ2-7
V: TRBV4-1
D: NA
size: NA
CDR3: CASSQGAGPYEQYF
DNA: TGCGCCAGCAGCCAAGGAGCTGGGCCCTACGAGCAGTACTTC

length: 12
J: TRBJ2-3
V: TRBV10-3
D: NA
size: NA
CDR3: CAISERDSTQYF
DNA: TGTGCCATCAGTGAGCGGGATTCTACGCAGTATTTT

length: 16
J: TRBJ2-7
V: TRBV5-1
D: TRBD1
size: NA
CDR3: CASSPNAGTGTYEQYF
DNA: TGCGCCAGCAGCCCTAACGCCGGGACAGGTACCTACGAGCAGTACTTC

length: 14
J: TRBJ1-1
V: TRBV7-3
D: TRBD1
size: NA
CDR3: CASSFYGTEAEAFF
DNA: TGTGCCAGCAGCTTCTATGGGACAGAGGCTGAAGCTTTCTTT

length: 14
J: TRBJ1-1
V: TRBV9
D: NA
size: NA
CDR3: CASSPGPSNTEAFF
DNA: TGTGCCAGCAGCCCCGGGCCATCGAACACTGAAGCTTTCTTT

length: 16
J: TRBJ1-3
V: TRBV5-1
D: TRBD1
size: NA
CDR3: CASSSSIRGPGNTIYF
DNA: TGCGCCAGCAGCTCGAGCATCAGGGGGCCTGGAAACACCATATATTTT

length: 13
J: TRBJ2-5
V: TRBV25-1
D: TRBD2
size: NA
CDR3: CASSGTSWETQYF
DNA: TGTGCCAGTTCCGGGACTAGCTGGGAGACCCAGTACTTC

length: 13
J: TRBJ1-2
V: TRBV4-3
D: NA
size: few
CDR3: CASGPATAYGYTF
DNA: TGCGCCAGCGGCCCCGCGACAGCCTATGGCTACACCTTC

length: 16
J: TRBJ2-2
V: TRBV5-1
D: TRBD2
size: NA
CDR3: CASSLGLAGVTGELFF
DNA: TGCGCCAGCAGCTTGGGCCTAGCGGGAGTCACCGGGGAGCTGTTTTTT

length: 10
J: TRBJ1-1
V: TRBV29-1
D: NA
size: few
CDR3: CSGVESEAFF
DNA: TGCAGCGGGGTGGAGTCTGAAGCTTTCTTT

length: 16
J: TRBJ2-1
V: TRBV27
D: NA
size: NA
CDR3: CASSLGAGRGGNEQFF
DNA: TGTGCCAGCAGTTTAGGGGCGGGAAGGGGCGGCAATGAGCAGTTCTTC

length: 13
J: TRBJ2-1
V: TRBV28
D: TRBD2
size: NA
CDR3: CASGTSGWNEQFF
DNA: TGTGCCTCCGGGACTAGCGGGTGGAATGAGCAGTTCTTC

length: 15
J: TRBJ2-7
V: TRBV4-3
D: NA
size: NA
CDR3: CASSQESGEYYEQYF
DNA: TGCGCCAGCAGCCAAGAGAGCGGCGAGTACTACGAGCAGTACTTC

length: 15
J: TRBJ1-4
V: TRBV30
D: TRBD1
size: NA
CDR3: CAWSGGTATGEKLFF
DNA: TGTGCCTGGAGTGGTGGGACAGCCACCGGTGAAAAACTGTTTTTT

length: 14
J: TRBJ2-2
V: TRBV19
D: NA
size: NA
CDR3: CASSPTPPTGELFF
DNA: TGTGCCAGTAGCCCCACGCCGCCCACCGGGGAGCTGTTTTTT

length: 14
J: TRBJ1-1
V: TRBV7-3
D: NA
size: NA
CDR3: CASSLVGDGTEAFF
DNA: TGTGCCAGCAGCTTAGTAGGGGATGGGACTGAAGCTTTCTTT

length: 12
J: TRBJ2-1
V: TRBV5-6
D: NA
size: NA
CDR3: CASSVSRDEQFF
DNA: TGTGCCAGCAGCGTTAGTCGGGATGAGCAGTTCTTC

length: 15
J: TRBJ2-2
V: TRBV7-3
D: NA
size: once
CDR3: CASSSGTSNTGELFF
DNA: TGTGCCAGCAGCTCCGGGACTTCGAACACCGGGGAGCTGTTTTTT

length: 14
J: TRBJ1-2
V: TRBV19
D: NA
size: NA
CDR3: CASRPQSSFYGYTF
DNA: TGTGCCAGTAGGCCCCAGTCGTCTTTCTATGGCTACACCTTC

length: 17
J: TRBJ2-7
V: TRBV7-9
D: NA
size: NA
CDR3: CASSPPPGQVKSYEQYF
DNA: TGTGCCAGCAGCCCACCCCCAGGTCAGGTCAAGTCCTACGAGCAGTACTTC

length: 16
J: TRBJ2-7
V: TRBV28
D: TRBD2
size: few
CDR3: CASSPSLAGLSYEQYF
DNA: TGTGCCAGCAGTCCATCTCTAGCGGGACTCTCCTACGAGCAGTACTTC

length: 15
J: TRBJ2-4
V: TRBV5-5
D: NA
size: NA
CDR3: CASSRILQGENIQYF
DNA: TGTGCCAGCAGCCGGATCTTACAGGGAGAAAACATTCAGTACTTC

length: 18
J: TRBJ2-7
V: TRBV4-2
D: TRBD2
size: few
CDR3: CASSQDPTHSGRAYEQYF
DNA: TGTGCCAGCAGCCAAGATCCAACTCATAGCGGGAGGGCCTACGAGCAGTACTTC

length: 14
J: TRBJ2-3
V: TRBV5-1
D: NA
size: once
CDR3: CASSLGQFPDTQYF
DNA: TGCGCCAGCAGCTTGGGCCAGTTTCCAGATACGCAGTATTTT

length: 16
J: TRBJ2-2
V: TRBV4-1
D: TRBD1
size: NA
CDR3: CASSHYRTGRLGELFF
DNA: TGCGCCAGCAGCCATTACAGGACAGGGAGGTTGGGGGAGCTGTTTTTT

length: 16
J: TRBJ2-1
V: TRBV7-2
D: TRBD2
size: few
CDR3: CASSSRPTSGSNEQFF
DNA: TGTGCCAGCAGCTCCCGGCCCACTAGCGGGAGCAATGAGCAGTTCTTC

length: 14
J: TRBJ2-5
V: TRBV29-1
D: NA
size: many
CDR3: CSVEDRGTGETQYF
DNA: TGCAGCGTTGAAGATAGGGGGACTGGAGAGACCCAGTACTTC

length: 16
J: TRBJ2-2
V: TRBV2
D: TRBD1
size: NA
CDR3: CASSGPTGDPTGELFF
DNA: TGTGCCAGCAGTGGGCCAACAGGGGACCCCACCGGGGAGCTGTTTTTT

length: 15
J: TRBJ2-3
V: TRBV6-5
D: TRBD2
size: NA
CDR3: CASSYNGRITDTQYF
DNA: TGTGCCAGCAGTTACAACGGGAGGATCACAGATACGCAGTATTTT

length: 15
J: TRBJ2-5
V: TRBV7-2
D: NA
size: NA
CDR3: CASSLVSGLKTTQYF
DNA: TGTGCCAGCAGCTTAGTGAGCGGACTTAAGACGACCCAGTACTTC

length: 17
J: TRBJ2-3
V: TRBV4-3
D: TRBD2
size: NA
CDR3: CASSQDLRASGRSTQYF
DNA: TGCGCCAGCAGCCAAGATCTCCGGGCTAGCGGGAGAAGTACGCAGTATTTT

length: 14
J: TRBJ2-7
V: TRBV6-5
D: NA
size: NA
CDR3: CASSYVGDPYEQYF
DNA: TGTGCCAGCAGTTACGTCGGGGACCCCTACGAGCAGTACTTC

length: 16
J: TRBJ2-3
V: TRBV5-1
D: TRBD2
size: NA
CDR3: CASSEGLARWTDTQYF
DNA: TGCGCCAGCAGCGAGGGACTAGCGAGATGGACAGATACGCAGTATTTT

length: 13
J: TRBJ1-1
V: TRBV29-1
D: NA
size: few
CDR3: CSVVGRMNTEAFF
DNA: TGCAGCGTTGTAGGGAGGATGAACACTGAAGCTTTCTTT

length: 17
J: TRBJ2-1
V: TRBV4-1
D: TRBD2
size: NA
CDR3: CASSQDRGRASYNEQFF
DNA: TGCGCCAGCAGCCAAGATCGCGGGAGGGCATCCTACAATGAGCAGTTCTTC

length: 16
J: TRBJ2-4
V: TRBV19
D: TRBD1
size: NA
CDR3: CASSIGTAQGGNIQYF
DNA: TGTGCCAGTAGTATCGGGACAGCCCAAGGGGGAAACATTCAGTACTTC

length: 15
J: TRBJ2-7
V: TRBV19
D: NA
size: NA
CDR3: CASSTPPGFNYEQYF
DNA: TGTGCCAGTAGTACCCCCCCGGGCTTCAACTACGAGCAGTACTTC

length: 17
J: TRBJ2-2
V: TRBV9
D: TRBD2
size: NA
CDR3: CASSVYTGGPDTGELFF
DNA: TGTGCCAGCAGCGTCTATACGGGAGGGCCTGACACCGGGGAGCTGTTTTTT

length: 17
J: TRBJ2-3
V: TRBV5-4
D: TRBD2
size: once
CDR3: CASSSAGTSGGGDTQYF
DNA: TGTGCCAGCAGCTCAGCCGGGACTAGCGGGGGAGGGGATACGCAGTATTTT